Listed below are T cell receptor beta chains from one sample, sequenced in a study of radiotherapy plus CTLA-4 blockade in lung cancer. Sequencing was performed with immunoSEQ multiplex PCR; in TCRdb, only in-frame clones are kept and a portion is missing. The sample has about 29,000 clones, roughly four fifths seen once. This specimen consisted of peripheral blood, obtained from a patient treated with radiotherapy plus ipilimumab. The receptors here all came from a human donor with non-small cell lung cancer that progressed on radiotherapy plus ipilimumab. CDR3s include the opening cysteine and the closing phenylalanine or tryptophan. The D gene is left open where the match is weak. Rows may omit the clone size; those that give it use once, few, many or a size class.

cdr3_nt	cdr3_aa	v_call	j_call	d_call	clone_size
TGTGCCAGCAGCTCCCCCGGGGTAGCGGGGTGGCAAGAGACCCAGTACTTC	CASSSPGVAGWQETQYF	TRBV7-3	TRBJ2-5	TRBD2	NA
TGCGCCAGCAGTTTGACGCTAGCGGGGCACTACGAGCAGTACTTC	CASSLTLAGHYEQYF	TRBV5-1	TRBJ2-7	TRBD2	NA
TGCGCCAGCAGCCAAGGAGAGCACGAAAAACTGTTTTTT	CASSQGEHEKLFF	TRBV4-3	TRBJ1-4	NA	NA
TGTGCCAGCAGCCCTGGGGGCCTAATCCAAGAGACCCAGTACTTC	CASSPGGLIQETQYF	TRBV7-2	TRBJ2-5	NA	NA
TGTGCCAGCAGCGGCGGCTACGAGCAGTACTTC	CASSGGYEQYF	TRBV14	TRBJ2-7	NA	once
TGTGCCAGCAGGTCTAGCCCACTCTACACAGATACGCAGTATTTT	CASRSSPLYTDTQYF	TRBV27	TRBJ2-3	NA	NA
TGTGCCAGCAGTGCCCCTGACCGGGGAGGGGCTTTCTTT	CASSAPDRGGAFF	TRBV2	TRBJ1-1	NA	NA
TGTGGCAGCAGGGGACAGGGGGCAAATGAGCAGTTCTTC	CGSRGQGANEQFF	TRBV2	TRBJ2-1	TRBD1	NA
TGTGCCAGTAGTTCCCGACTAGCGGGGGGCGGGCCCTACAATGAGCAGTTCTTC	CASSSRLAGGGPYNEQFF	TRBV19	TRBJ2-1	TRBD2	NA
TGCGCCAGCAGCTTTACAGAGAACTATGGCTACACCTTC	CASSFTENYGYTF	TRBV5-1	TRBJ1-2	NA	NA
TGTGCCAGCAGCCCAGTAGCGGGGCCGGGAGAGACCCAGTACTTC	CASSPVAGPGETQYF	TRBV7-2	TRBJ2-5	TRBD2	NA
TGTGCTAGTGGTTCACACCGGGACAAATGTGAAAAACTGTTTTTT	CASGSHRDKCEKLFF	TRBV12-5	TRBJ1-4	NA	NA
TGTGCCAGCAGCCGAGACAGGGCAACCGGGGAGCTGTTTTTT	CASSRDRATGELFF	TRBV7-9	TRBJ2-2	TRBD1	once
TGTGCCAGCAGTAGGACAGGGGGCGGCTACACCTTC	CASSRTGGGYTF	TRBV6-6	TRBJ1-2	TRBD1	few
TGTGCCAGCAGCCCTGACGGACAGGGGGTGGCTGAAGCTTTCTTT	CASSPDGQGVAEAFF	TRBV7-3	TRBJ1-1	TRBD1	NA
TGTGCCAGCAGTCCAGGGTATTCACCCCTCCACTTT	CASSPGYSPLHF	TRBV28	TRBJ1-6	NA	NA
TGCGCCAGCAGCCAAGAACCGGACAGGGGTCTGGAGGAGCAGTACTTC	CASSQEPDRGLEEQYF	TRBV4-1	TRBJ2-7	TRBD1	NA
TGCGCCAGCAGCCTTGGACAGGGGGCCTACGAGCAGTACTTC	CASSLGQGAYEQYF	TRBV5-1	TRBJ2-7	TRBD1	NA
TGTGCCAGCAGTGCCCAGAGCGGGGGGGCCGGACGGCAGTACTTC	CASSAQSGGAGRQYF	TRBV6-4	TRBJ2-7	TRBD2	NA
TGTGCCAGTAGAGACAGGTCCTACGAGCAGTACTTC	CASRDRSYEQYF	TRBV19	TRBJ2-7	NA	NA
TGTGCCAGCAGCTTACGGGTCGGGGGGCCAGCAGATACGCAGTATTTT	CASSLRVGGPADTQYF	TRBV7-2	TRBJ2-3	NA	NA
TGCAGCGTTGAACTTCAGACAGGGGGTATCTACGAGCAGTACTTC	CSVELQTGGIYEQYF	TRBV29-1	TRBJ2-7	TRBD1	few
TGCGCCAGCAGTGAGTCGAGGGGACAGGGGGTTTCAAACTACAATGAGCAGTTCTTC	CASSESRGQGVSNYNEQFF	TRBV10-1	TRBJ2-1	TRBD1	NA
TGTGCCAGCAGCTTGGGCGGGGGACCCTACAATGAGCAGTTCTTC	CASSLGGGPYNEQFF	TRBV5-4	TRBJ2-1	TRBD2	NA
TGTGCCAGCGGTCAGGGGAACTATGGCTACACCTTC	CASGQGNYGYTF	TRBV2	TRBJ1-2	NA	NA
TGCGCCAGCAAGGGGTCGGGACAGATTTACAATGAGCAGTTCTTC	CASKGSGQIYNEQFF	TRBV5-1	TRBJ2-1	TRBD1	NA
TGTGCCAGCAGTGAACGCCCCCTGTCGAGCGAGCAGTACTTC	CASSERPLSSEQYF	TRBV25-1	TRBJ2-7	NA	NA
TGTGCCAGTAGTACCTCTCCGGAAGGGGGCATGAGCTACACCTTC	CASSTSPEGGMSYTF	TRBV19	TRBJ1-2	TRBD1	NA
TGTGCCAGCAGCATCAGTGGACAGGCCTTCGAGCAGTACTTC	CASSISGQAFEQYF	TRBV13	TRBJ2-7	TRBD1	once
TGCGCCAGCAGTGAGTGGGACAGGGTTCGCATGAACACTGAAGCTTTCTTT	CASSEWDRVRMNTEAFF	TRBV10-1	TRBJ1-1	TRBD1	NA
TGCGCCAGCAGCTCAACTAGCGGGGGGGCCTATAGGGCCAACGTCCTGACTTTC	CASSSTSGGAYRANVLTF	TRBV5-1	TRBJ2-6	TRBD2	NA
TGCGCCAGCAGCCAGGCCATGGGGGGCACTGAAGCTTTCTTT	CASSQAMGGTEAFF	TRBV4-3	TRBJ1-1	NA	NA
TGTGCCAGCAGTAAAGACAGGGCGAGTAAGTACTTC	CASSKDRASKYF	TRBV2	TRBJ2-5	TRBD1	few
TGTGCCAGCAGCTCAGGTTCCAGGGGGAGCAATCAGCCCCAGCATTTT	CASSSGSRGSNQPQHF	TRBV7-8	TRBJ1-5	TRBD1	once
TGTGCCAGCAGCGCCCTTGGGAGTGGTACGCAGTATTTT	CASSALGSGTQYF	TRBV7-2	TRBJ2-3	NA	NA
TGTGCCAATAGCGACACAGATACGCAGTATTTT	CANSDTDTQYF	TRBV7-9	TRBJ2-3	NA	NA
TGTGCCAGCAGCCATGCTTACAGGGATGGAAACACCATATATTTT	CASSHAYRDGNTIYF	TRBV14	TRBJ1-3	NA	NA
TGTGCCAGCAGCTCCGGGACAGGGTCGGGTTCACCCCTCCACTTT	CASSSGTGSGSPLHF	TRBV7-3	TRBJ1-6	TRBD1	NA
TGCAGCGTGGCCGGGACAGGGGCAGATACGCAGTATTTT	CSVAGTGADTQYF	TRBV29-1	TRBJ2-3	TRBD1	few
TGTGCCAGCAGCCTCGGGACAGGACCTTTCTCTGGAAACACCATATATTTT	CASSLGTGPFSGNTIYF	TRBV5-5	TRBJ1-3	TRBD1	NA
TGTGCCAGCCTACTCCAAGGACGGGGAGAGCAGTACTTC	CASLLQGRGEQYF	TRBV28	TRBJ2-7	NA	NA
TGTGCCAGCCTGCGGGCCACCACTGATGGCTACACCTTC	CASLRATTDGYTF	TRBV18	TRBJ1-2	NA	few
TGTGCCAGCAGTGAGACAGGGGCTGGAAACACCATATATTTT	CASSETGAGNTIYF	TRBV11-2	TRBJ1-3	TRBD1	NA
TGTGCCACCAGGGGTATAGCGGGGAACAATGAGCAGTTCTTC	CATRGIAGNNEQFF	TRBV15	TRBJ2-1	TRBD2	few
TGTGCCATCACCCGTCGGGGGACGGTTGGAGAGACCCAGTACTTC	CAITRRGTVGETQYF	TRBV6-6	TRBJ2-5	NA	NA